This T cell receptor beta chain is from a study of T cell responses to AZD1222 COVID-19 vaccine. Sequencing used immunoSEQ multiplex PCR; TCRdb keeps in-frame clones, though not all of them. The data contain approximately 90,000 clones, around nine tenths of them singletons. Study-level points and caveats: Spike-wide coverage was observed for vaccine-associated CD4 TCRs, with dominant responses at 160-218 and 743-854. The study found Spike-specific TCR breadth and depth rose after two AZD1222 doses.

As concerns this clone: The antigen is undetermined.

The V gene end was trimmed by 6 bases and the J gene end by 10 bases; junction bases not matched to a gene: 7. CDR3 length equals 13 residues. Per the germline V gene, CDR1 is MNHEY and CDR2 is SMNVEV (reference sequence). The sequence derives from an adult in good health. The sample in question was peripheral blood, obtained on day 0 of AZD1222 vaccination. The V gene is TRBV27, the J gene TRBJ1-4; 8 nucleotides match TRBD1. CDR3 loop: CASSFQGARKLFF. The CDR3 bases are TGTGCCAGCAGCTTTCAGGGGGCGAGAAAACTGTTTTTT.